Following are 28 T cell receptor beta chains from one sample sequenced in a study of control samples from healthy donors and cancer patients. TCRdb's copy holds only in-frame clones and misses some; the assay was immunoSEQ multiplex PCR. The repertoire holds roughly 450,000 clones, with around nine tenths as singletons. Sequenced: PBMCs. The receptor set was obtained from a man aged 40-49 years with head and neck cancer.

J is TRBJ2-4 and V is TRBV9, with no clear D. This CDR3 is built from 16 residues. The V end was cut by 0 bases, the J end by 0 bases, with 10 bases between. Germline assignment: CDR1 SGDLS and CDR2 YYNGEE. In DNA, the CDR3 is TGTGCCAGCAGCGTAGATAACGGAATAGCCAAAAACATTCAGTACTTC. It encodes CASSVDNGIAKNIQYF.

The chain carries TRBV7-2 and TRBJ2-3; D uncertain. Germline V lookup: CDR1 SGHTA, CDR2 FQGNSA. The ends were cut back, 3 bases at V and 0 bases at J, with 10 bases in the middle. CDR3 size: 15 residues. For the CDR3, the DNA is TGTGCCAGCAGCTTCAGACCGCGAAGCACAGATACGCAGTATTTT. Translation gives CASSFRPRSTDTQYF.

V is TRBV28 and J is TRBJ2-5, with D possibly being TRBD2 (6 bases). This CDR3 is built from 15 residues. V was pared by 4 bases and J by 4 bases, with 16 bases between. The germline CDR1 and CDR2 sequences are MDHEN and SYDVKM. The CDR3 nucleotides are TGTGCCAGCAGTTCCACCGCGGAGGGGCCAGAGACCCAGTACTTC. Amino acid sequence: CASSSTAEGPETQYF.

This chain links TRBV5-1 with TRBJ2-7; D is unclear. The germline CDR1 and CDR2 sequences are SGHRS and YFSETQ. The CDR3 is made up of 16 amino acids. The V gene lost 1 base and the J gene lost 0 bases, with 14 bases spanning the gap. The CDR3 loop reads CASSLTRTISSYEQYF. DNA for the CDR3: TGCGCCAGCAGCTTGACTCGTACGATCAGCTCCTACGAGCAGTACTTC.

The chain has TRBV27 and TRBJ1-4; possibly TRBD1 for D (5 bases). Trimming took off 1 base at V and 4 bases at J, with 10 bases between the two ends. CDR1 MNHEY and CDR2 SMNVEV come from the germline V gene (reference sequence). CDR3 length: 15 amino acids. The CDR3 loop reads CASSLFGGDNEKLFF. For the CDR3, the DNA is TGTGCCAGCAGTTTATTTGGGGGGGATAATGAAAAACTGTTTTTT.

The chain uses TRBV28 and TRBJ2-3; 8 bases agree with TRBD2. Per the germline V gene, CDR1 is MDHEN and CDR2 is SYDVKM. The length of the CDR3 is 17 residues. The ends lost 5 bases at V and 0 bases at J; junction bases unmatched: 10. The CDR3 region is CASSPNVAGTSTDTQYF. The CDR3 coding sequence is TGTGCCAGCAGTCCAAATGTAGCGGGGACCAGCACAGATACGCAGTATTTT.

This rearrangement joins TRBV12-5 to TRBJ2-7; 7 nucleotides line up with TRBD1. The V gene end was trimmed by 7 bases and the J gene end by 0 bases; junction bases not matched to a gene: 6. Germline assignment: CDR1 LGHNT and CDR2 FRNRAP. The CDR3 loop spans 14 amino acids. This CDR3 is CASARTGPSYEQYF. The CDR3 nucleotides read TGTGCTAGTGCCAGGACAGGACCCTCCTACGAGCAGTACTTC.

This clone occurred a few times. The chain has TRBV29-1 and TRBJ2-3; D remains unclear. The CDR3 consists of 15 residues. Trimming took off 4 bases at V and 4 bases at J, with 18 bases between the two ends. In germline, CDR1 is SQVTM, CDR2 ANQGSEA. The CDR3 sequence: CSVVGPVPDSDTQYF. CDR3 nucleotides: TGCAGCGTTGTGGGTCCCGTCCCGGATTCAGATACGCAGTATTTT.

Here the CDR3 reads CASSLGSTQETQYF. The CDR3 DNA follows: TGCGCCAGCAGCTTGGGGTCAACCCAAGAGACCCAGTACTTC. The V and J genes are TRBV5-1 and TRBJ2-5; no definite D call. Per germline, CDR1 SGHRS and CDR2 YFSETQ. Trimming took 0 bases from V and 1 from J, leaving 7 bases between them. The CDR3 runs to 14 residues. The full variable domain, in which reference TRBV5-1 and TRBJ2-5 provide the parts outside the CDR3, is KAGVTQTPRYLIKTRGQQVTLSCSPISGHRSVSWYQQTPGQGLQFLFEYFSETQRNKGNFPGRFSGRQFSNSRSEMNVSTLELGDSALYLCASSLGSTQETQYFGPGTRLLVL.

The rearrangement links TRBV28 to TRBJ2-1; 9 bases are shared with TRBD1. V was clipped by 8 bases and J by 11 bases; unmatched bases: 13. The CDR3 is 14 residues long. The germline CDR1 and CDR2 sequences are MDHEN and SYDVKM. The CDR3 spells CASGAHRGLTQQFF. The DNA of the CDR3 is TGTGCCAGCGGGGCTCACAGGGGGCTCACACAGCAGTTCTTC. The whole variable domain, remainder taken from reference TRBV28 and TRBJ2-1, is DVKVTQSSRYLVKRTGEKVFLECVQDMDHENMFWYRQDPGLGLRLIYFSYDVKMKEKGDIPEGYSVSREKKERFSLILESASTNQTSMYLCASGAHRGLTQQFFGPGTRLTVL.

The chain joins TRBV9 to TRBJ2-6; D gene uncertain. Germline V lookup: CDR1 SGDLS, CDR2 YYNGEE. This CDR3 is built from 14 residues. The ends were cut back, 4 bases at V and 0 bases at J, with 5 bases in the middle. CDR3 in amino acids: CASSPSSGANVLTF. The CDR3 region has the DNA TGTGCCAGCAGCCCGAGCTCTGGGGCCAACGTCCTGACTTTC.

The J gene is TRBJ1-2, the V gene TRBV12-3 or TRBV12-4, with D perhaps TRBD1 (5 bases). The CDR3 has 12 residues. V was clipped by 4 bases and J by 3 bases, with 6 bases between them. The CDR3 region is CASSSRDYGYTF. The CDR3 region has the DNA TGTGCCAGCAGTTCCAGGGACTATGGCTACACCTTC.

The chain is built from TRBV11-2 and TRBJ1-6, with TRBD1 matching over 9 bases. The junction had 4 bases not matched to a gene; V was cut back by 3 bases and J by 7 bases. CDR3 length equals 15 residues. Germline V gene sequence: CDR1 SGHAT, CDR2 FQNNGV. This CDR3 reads CASSFEGTGNSPLHF. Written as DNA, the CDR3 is TGTGCCAGCAGCTTTGAAGGGACAGGGAATTCACCCCTCCACTTT.

CDR3 bases: TGCAGTGCTAGTGCCGTGGTAGCGGGAAATGAGCAGTTCTTC. Residues: CSASAVVAGNEQFF. V gene TRBV20-1 combines with J gene TRBJ2-1; 8 bases match TRBD2. The ends lost 3 bases at V and 7 bases at J; junction bases unmatched: 8. Germline lookup yields CDR1 DFQATT and CDR2 SNEGSKA (reference sequence). There are 14 residues in the CDR3.

CDR3: CASSQDRVTEAFF. Written as DNA, the CDR3 is TGTGCCAGCAGCCAAGATCGCGTCACTGAAGCTTTCTTT. V and J are TRBV3-1 (or the pseudogene TRBV3-2) and TRBJ1-1; D is undetermined. The CDR3 extends over 13 amino acids. CDR1 and CDR2 (germline): LGHDT, YNNKEL (reference sequence). Between the trimmed V and J ends, which lost 0 bases and 4 bases, there was a span of 6 bases.

The DNA of the CDR3 is TGTGCCAGCAGTTTATTTCCTAGCGGGACAGGCCCTACTAGCACAGATACGCAGTATTTT. This translates into CASSLFPSGTGPTSTDTQYF. J is TRBJ2-3 and V is TRBV28; D is possibly TRBD2 (9 bases). CDR3 length: 20 amino acids. Between the trimmed V and J ends, which lost 1 base and 0 bases, there was a span of 23 bases. The germline V gene encodes CDR1 MDHEN and CDR2 SYDVKM.

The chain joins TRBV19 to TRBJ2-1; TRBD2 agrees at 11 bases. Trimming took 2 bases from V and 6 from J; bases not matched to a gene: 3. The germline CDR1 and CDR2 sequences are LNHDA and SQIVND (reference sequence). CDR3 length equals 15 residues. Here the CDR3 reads CASSITSGGPNEQFF. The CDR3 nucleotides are TGTGCCAGTAGTATAACTAGCGGGGGACCCAATGAGCAGTTCTTC.

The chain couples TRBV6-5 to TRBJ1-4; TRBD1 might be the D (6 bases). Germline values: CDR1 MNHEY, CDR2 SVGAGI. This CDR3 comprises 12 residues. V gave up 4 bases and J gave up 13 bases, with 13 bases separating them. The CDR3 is CASSSTGKRLFF. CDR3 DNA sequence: TGTGCCAGCAGTTCCACAGGGAAGAGACTGTTTTTT.

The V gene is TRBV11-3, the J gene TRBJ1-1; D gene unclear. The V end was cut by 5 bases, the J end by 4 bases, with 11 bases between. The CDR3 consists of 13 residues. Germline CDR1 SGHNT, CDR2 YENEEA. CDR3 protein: CASSLNGATEAFF. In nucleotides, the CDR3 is TGTGCCAGCAGCCTCAACGGAGCCACTGAAGCTTTCTTT.

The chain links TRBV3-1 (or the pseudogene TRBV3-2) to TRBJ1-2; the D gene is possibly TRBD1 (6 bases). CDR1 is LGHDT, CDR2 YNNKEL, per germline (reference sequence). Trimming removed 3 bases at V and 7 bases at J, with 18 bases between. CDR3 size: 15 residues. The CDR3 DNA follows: TGTGCCAGCAGCCACGGGGGGGCAGGGGAAGGTGGCTACACCTTC. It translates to CASSHGGAGEGGYTF.

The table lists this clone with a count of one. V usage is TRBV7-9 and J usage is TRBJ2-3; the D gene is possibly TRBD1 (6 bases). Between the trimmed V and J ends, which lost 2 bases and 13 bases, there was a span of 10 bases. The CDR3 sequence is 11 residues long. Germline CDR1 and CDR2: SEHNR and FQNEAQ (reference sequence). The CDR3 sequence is CASSLYRDKYF. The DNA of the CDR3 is TGTGCCAGCAGCTTATACAGGGATAAGTATTTT.

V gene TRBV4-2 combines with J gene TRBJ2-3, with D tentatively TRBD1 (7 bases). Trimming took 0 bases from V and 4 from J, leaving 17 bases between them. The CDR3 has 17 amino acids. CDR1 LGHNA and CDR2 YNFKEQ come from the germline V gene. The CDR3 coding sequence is TGTGCCAGCAGCCAAGAGGGGGAGGTAAGGGGGCCAGATACGCAGTATTTT. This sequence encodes CASSQEGEVRGPDTQYF.

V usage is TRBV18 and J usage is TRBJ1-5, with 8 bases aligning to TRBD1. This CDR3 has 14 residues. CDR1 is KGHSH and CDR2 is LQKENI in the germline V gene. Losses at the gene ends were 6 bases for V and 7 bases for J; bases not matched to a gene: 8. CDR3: CASSLDRGGQPQHF. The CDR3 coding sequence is TGTGCCAGCTCCCTAGACAGGGGCGGGCAGCCCCAGCATTTT.

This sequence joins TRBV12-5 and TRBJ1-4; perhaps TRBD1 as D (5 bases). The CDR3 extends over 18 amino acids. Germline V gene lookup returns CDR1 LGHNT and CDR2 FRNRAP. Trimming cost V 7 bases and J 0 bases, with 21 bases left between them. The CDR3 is CASVSETDYLATNEKLFF. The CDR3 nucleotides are TGTGCTAGTGTTTCGGAGACAGACTACCTTGCAACTAATGAAAAACTGTTTTTT. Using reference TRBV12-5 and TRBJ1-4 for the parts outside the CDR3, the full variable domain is DARVTQTPRHKVTEMGQEVTMRCQPILGHNTVFWYRQTMMQGLELLAYFRNRAPLDDSGMPKDRFSAEMPDATLATLKIQPSEPRDSAVYFCASVSETDYLATNEKLFFGSGTQLSVL.

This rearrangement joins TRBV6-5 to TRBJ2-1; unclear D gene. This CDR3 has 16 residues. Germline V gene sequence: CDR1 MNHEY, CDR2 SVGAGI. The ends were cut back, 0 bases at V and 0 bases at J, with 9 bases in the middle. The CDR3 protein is CASSYSKLSSYNEQFF. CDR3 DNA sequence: TGTGCCAGCAGTTACTCGAAATTGAGCTCCTACAATGAGCAGTTCTTC.

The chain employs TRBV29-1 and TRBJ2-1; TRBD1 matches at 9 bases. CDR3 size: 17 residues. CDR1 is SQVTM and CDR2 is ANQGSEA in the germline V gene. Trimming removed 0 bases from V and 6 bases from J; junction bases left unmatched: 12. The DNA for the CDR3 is TGCAGCGTTGAAGAACCATTCCGGGGGACAGGGCTCAATGAGCAGTTCTTC. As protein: CSVEEPFRGTGLNEQFF.

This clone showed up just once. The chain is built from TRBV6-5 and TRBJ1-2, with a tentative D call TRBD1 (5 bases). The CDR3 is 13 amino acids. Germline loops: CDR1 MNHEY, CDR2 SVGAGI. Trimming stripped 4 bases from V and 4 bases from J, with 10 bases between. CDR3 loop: CASSSGQSYGYTF. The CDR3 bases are TGTGCCAGCAGTTCGGGGCAGTCCTATGGCTACACCTTC.

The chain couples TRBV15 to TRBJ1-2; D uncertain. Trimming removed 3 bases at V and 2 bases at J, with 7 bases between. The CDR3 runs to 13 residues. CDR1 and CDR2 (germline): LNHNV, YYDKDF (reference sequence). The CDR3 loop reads CATSSEWNYGYTF. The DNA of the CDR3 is TGTGCCACCAGCAGCGAGTGGAACTATGGCTACACCTTC.